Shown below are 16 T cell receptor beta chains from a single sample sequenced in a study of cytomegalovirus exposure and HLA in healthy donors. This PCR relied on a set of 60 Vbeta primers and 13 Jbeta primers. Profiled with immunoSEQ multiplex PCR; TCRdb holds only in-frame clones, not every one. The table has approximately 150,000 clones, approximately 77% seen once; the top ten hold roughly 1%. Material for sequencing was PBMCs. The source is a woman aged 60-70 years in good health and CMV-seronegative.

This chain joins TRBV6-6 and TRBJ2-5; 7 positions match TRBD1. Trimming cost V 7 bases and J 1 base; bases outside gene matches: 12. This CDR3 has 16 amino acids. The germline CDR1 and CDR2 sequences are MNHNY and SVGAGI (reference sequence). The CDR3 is CASTPSKGARQETQYF. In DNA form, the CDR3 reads TGTGCCAGCACTCCTTCGAAGGGGGCCCGCCAAGAGACCCAGTACTTC.

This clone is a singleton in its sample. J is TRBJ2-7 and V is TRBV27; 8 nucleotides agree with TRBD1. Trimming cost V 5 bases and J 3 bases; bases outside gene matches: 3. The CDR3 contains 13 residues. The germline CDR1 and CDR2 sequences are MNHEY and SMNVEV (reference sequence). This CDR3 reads CASSRQGNYEQYF. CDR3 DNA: TGTGCCAGCAGTCGACAGGGGAACTACGAGCAGTACTTC.

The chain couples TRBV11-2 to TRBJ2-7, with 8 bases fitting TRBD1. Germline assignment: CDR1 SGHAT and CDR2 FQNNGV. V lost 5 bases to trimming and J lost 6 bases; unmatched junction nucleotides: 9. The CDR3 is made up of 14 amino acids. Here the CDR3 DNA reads TGTGCCAGCAGCCCAGGACAGGGCACGTCCGAGCAGTACTTC. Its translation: CASSPGQGTSEQYF.

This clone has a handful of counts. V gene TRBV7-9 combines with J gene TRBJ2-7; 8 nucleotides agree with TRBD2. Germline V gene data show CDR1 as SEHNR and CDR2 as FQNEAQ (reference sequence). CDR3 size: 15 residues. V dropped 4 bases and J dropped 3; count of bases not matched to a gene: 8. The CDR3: CASSSRTSPYYEQYF. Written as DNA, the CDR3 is TGTGCCAGCAGCTCCCGGACTAGCCCGTACTACGAGCAGTACTTC.

The chain's CDR3 is CASRDEWGTDYEQYF. The CDR3 DNA sequence: TGTGCCAGCAGGGATGAGTGGGGCACTGACTACGAGCAGTACTTC. The genes are TRBV28 and TRBJ2-7, with D possibly being TRBD1 (5 bases). CDR1 and CDR2 (germline): MDHEN, SYDVKM. V was clipped by 6 bases and J by 3 bases, with 18 bases between them. The CDR3 spans 15 residues.

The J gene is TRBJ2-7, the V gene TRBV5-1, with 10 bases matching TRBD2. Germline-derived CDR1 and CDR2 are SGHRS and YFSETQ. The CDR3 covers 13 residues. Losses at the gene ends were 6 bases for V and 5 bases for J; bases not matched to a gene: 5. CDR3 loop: CASNSGRAHEQYF. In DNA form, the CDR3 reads TGCGCCAGCAACAGCGGGAGGGCCCACGAGCAGTACTTC.

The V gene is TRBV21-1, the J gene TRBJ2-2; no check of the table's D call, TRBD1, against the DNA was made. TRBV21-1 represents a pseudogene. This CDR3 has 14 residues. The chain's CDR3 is CASSKPGGTGELFF. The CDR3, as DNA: TGTGCCAGCAGCAAACCAGGGGGCACCGGGGAGCTGTTTTTT.

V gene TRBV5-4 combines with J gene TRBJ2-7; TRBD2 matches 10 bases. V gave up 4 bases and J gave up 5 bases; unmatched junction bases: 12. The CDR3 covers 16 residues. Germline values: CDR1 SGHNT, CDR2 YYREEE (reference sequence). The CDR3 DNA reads TGTGCCAGCAGCCGCCGTACTAGCGGGATGGTTAACGAGCAGTACTTC. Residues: CASSRRTSGMVNEQYF.

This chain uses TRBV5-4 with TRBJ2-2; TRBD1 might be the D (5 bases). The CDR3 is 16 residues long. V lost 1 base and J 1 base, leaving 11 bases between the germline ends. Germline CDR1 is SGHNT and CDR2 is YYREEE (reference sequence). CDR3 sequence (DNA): TGTGCCAGCAGCTTGAAGGGGCATGGGAACACCGGGGAGCTGTTTTTT. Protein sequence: CASSLKGHGNTGELFF.

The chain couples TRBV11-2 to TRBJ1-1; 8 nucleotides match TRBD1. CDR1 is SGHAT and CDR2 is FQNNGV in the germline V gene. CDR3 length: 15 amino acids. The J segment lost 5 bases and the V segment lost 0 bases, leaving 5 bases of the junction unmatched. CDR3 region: CASSLDRTGRTEAFF. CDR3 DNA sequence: TGTGCCAGCAGCTTAGATCGGACAGGGAGGACTGAAGCTTTCTTT.

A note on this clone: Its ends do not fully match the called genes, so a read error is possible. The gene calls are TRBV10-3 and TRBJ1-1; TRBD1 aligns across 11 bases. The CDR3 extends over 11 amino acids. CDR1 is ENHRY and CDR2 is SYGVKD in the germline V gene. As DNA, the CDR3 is TGTGCCATCAGAATCCAGGGACAGGGGGTTTTT. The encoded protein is CAIRIQGQGVF.

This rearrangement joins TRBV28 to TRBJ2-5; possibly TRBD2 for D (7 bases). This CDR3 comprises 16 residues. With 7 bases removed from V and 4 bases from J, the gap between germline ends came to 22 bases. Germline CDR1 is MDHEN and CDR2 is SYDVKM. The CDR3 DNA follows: TGTGCCAGCACCCTCATGGGGGGGGCTCTTCGAGAGACCCAGTACTTC. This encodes CASTLMGGALRETQYF.

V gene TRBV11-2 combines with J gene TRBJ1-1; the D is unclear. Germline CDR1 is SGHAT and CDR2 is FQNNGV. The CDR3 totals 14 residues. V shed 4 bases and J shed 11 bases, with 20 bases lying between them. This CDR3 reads CASSSTAVASGAFF. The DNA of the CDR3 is TGTGCCAGCAGCTCAACGGCGGTCGCCTCTGGGGCTTTCTTT.

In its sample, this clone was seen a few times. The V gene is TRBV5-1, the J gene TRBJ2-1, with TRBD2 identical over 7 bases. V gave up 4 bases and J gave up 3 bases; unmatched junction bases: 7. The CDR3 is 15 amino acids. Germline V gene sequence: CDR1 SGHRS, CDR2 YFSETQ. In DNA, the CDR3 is TGCGCCAGCAGCACCGGGACTACCCTCTACAATGAGCAGTTCTTC. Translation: CASSTGTTLYNEQFF.

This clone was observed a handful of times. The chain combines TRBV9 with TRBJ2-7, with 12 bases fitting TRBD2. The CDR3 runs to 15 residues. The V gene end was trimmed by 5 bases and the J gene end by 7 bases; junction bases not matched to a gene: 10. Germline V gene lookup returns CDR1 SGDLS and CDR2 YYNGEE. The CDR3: CASSTSGRPDREQYF. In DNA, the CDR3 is TGTGCCAGCAGTACTAGCGGGAGGCCTGACCGGGAGCAGTACTTC. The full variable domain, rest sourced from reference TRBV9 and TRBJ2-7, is DSGVTQTPKHLITATGQRVTLRCSPRSGDLSVYWYQQSLDQGLQFLIQYYNGEERAKGNILERFSAQQFPDLHSELNLSSLELGDSALYFCASSTSGRPDREQYFGPGTRLTVT.

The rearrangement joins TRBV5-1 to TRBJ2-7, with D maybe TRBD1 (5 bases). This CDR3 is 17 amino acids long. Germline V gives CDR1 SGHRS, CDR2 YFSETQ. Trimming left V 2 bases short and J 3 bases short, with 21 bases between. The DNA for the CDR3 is TGCGCCAGCAGCTTAGCAATCCAGGGAATATACCGCTACGAGCAGTACTTC. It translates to CASSLAIQGIYRYEQYF.